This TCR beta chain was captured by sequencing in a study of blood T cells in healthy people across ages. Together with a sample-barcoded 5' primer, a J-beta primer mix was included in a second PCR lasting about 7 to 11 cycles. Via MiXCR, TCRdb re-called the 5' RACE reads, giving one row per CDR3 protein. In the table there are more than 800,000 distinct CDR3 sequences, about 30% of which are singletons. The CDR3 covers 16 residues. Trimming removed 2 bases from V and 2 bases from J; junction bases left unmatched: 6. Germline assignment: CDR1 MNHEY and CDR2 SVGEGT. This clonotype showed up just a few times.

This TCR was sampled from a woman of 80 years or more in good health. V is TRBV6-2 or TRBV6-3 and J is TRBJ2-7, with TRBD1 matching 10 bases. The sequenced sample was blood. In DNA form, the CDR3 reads TGTGCCAGCAGTTACCCGGGACAGGGGCGGACCTACGAGCAGTACTTC. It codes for CASSYPGQGRTYEQYF.